This T cell receptor (beta chain) was captured by sequencing in a study of shared clonotypes between healthy human individuals. Deep was the level used in running the assay. Sorted-subset replicate PCRs used 200 ng of genomic DNA. This amount corresponded to about 30,000 T cell genomes. Measured with immunoSEQ multiplex PCR; TCRdb has only the in-frame clones, and not every one. The sample records 1.4 million or so clones, around 98.5% being singletons. Study observations and caveats: Sampling used blood alone; tissue repertoires probably differ.

A CD45RA-negative memory subset and a CD45RA+ naive subset were separated from the CD4+ cells. Of note for this clone: Its cognate antigen is unknown.

The length of the CDR3 is 15 residues. Trimming took 6 bases from V and 3 from J, leaving 18 bases between them. Germline loops: CDR1 SEHNR, CDR2 FQNEAQ (reference sequence). The material sequenced was naive CD4+ T cells sorted from blood. Subset in this sample: CD45RA+ positively selected. This TCR derives from a man aged 25 to 40 in good health. The chain combines TRBV7-9 with TRBJ2-7; tentatively, D is TRBD2 (6 bases). CDR3 in DNA: TGTGCCAGCAGTCTGAGGGCTAGCGCAAGCTACGAGCAGTACTTC. Residues: CASSLRASASYEQYF. The full variable domain, completed using reference TRBV7-9 and TRBJ2-7, is DTGVSQNPRHKITKRGQNVTFRCDPISEHNRLYWYRQTLGQGPEFLTYFQNEAQLEKSRLLSDRFSAERPKGSFSTLEIQRTEQGDSAMYLCASSLRASASYEQYFGPGTRLTVT.